This TCR beta chain was captured in a study of T cell repertoires in aging, cancer and after chemotherapy. Multiplex touch-down PCR with TRB-A/B primers amplified rearranged V-D-J TRB sequences. TCRdb analysed the multiplex PCR reads with MiXCR anew, one entry per CDR3 protein. The table shows 3,500 to 5,000 distinct CDR3 sequences, with 27% occurring only once. CDR3 length: 14 residues. Germline assignment: CDR1 SEHNR and CDR2 FQNEAQ (reference sequence). This clonotype was seen a handful of times. Its antigen remains unknown. The junction differs from germline at one of its ends, possibly a read error. Study-level results: No conclusions about immunological memory after chemotherapy can be drawn from the repertoire data. Age-matched healthy donors had significantly more diverse, less clonal blood TCR repertoires than untreated cancer patients.

Peripheral blood genomic DNA, not sorted cells or RNA, was the template. This clonotype originated in a human donor with a blood cancer. The chain employs TRBV7-9 and TRBJ2-1, with 11 bases matching TRBD2. The sample consisted of blood. The CDR3 nucleotides read TGTGCCAGCAGCCTAGCGGGAGGTGGAAATGAGCAGTTCTTC. It codes for CASSLAGGGNEQFF.